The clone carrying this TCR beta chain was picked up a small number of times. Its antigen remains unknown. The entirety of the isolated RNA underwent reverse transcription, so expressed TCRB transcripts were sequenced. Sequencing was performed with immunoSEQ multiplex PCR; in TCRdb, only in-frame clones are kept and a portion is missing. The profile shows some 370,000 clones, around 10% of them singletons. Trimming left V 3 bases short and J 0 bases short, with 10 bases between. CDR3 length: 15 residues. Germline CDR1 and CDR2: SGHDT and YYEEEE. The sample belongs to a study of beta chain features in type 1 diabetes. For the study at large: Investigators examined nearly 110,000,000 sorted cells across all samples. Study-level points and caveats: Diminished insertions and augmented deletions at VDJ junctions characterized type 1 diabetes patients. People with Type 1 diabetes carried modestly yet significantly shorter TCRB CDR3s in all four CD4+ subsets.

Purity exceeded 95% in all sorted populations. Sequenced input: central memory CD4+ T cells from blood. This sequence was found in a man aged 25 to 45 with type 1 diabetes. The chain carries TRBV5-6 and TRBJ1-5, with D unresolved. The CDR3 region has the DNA TGTGCCAGCAGCTCCCGTCCCGGTAGCAATCAGCCCCAGCATTTT. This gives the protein CASSSRPGSNQPQHF.